This record covers a single T cell receptor (beta chain). Its target is unknown. The record originates from a study of a mutant IDH1 vaccine in newly diagnosed glioma. Study as a whole: The first vaccination came 4-6 weeks after radiotherapy alone, or with temozolomide cycles. Patients arrived already treated with radiotherapy, temozolomide, or both, most having had both. Study conclusions and caveats: Vaccine-induced responses were seen in 93.3% of patients, spanning several MHC alleles.

Time point reported: week 5, during vaccination. It was 300 ug of mutant IDH1 20-mer peptide that made up each vaccine dose, given with topical imiquimod. Sequencing used immunoSEQ multiplex PCR; TCRdb keeps in-frame clones, though not all of them. The profile shows roughly 34,000 clones, 45% to 70% of them singletons. Germline lookup yields CDR1 MGHRA and CDR2 YSYEKL. V lost 2 bases and J lost 3; bases outside the gene matches: 1. This CDR3 contains 14 residues. This specimen consisted of PBMCs, obtained from a glioma patient whose treatment included an IDH1 peptide vaccine. V and J are TRBV4-1 and TRBJ2-7; 10 bases are a match to TRBD1. This receptor was identified in a woman in her late teens or twenties with glioma. DNA of the CDR3: TGCGCCAGCAGCCAACGGACAGGGGGCTACGAGCAGTACTTC. Protein: CASSQRTGGYEQYF.